These T cell receptor beta chains were read from a single sample in a study of cytomegalovirus exposure and HLA in healthy donors. The assay was immunoSEQ multiplex PCR, and TCRdb's table has in-frame clones only and misses some. The sample gives 110,000 or so clones, about 68% of which show up once; roughly 4.2% is in the top ten. Input material: PBMCs. The receptor source for this set is a woman aged 35 to 49 in good health and CMV-seropositive. CDR3s include the opening cysteine and the closing phenylalanine or tryptophan. The D gene is left open where the match is weak. Size is stated for part of the rows, as once, few or many counts, or as a class when the clone is expanded.

TRBJ2-1 | few | TRBV30 | TRBD2 | TGTGCCTGGAGGGGACTAGCGGGATATGAGCAGTTCTTC | CAWRGLAGYEQFF
TRBJ2-7 | . | TRBV4-3 | . | TGCGCCAGCAGCCAAGATTCAGCAGGTCGTAGGGAGCAGTACTTC | CASSQDSAGRREQYF
TRBJ1-1 | . | TRBV6-6 | TRBD1 | TGTGCCAGCAGCAGGGGGCTGAACACTGAAGCTTTCTTT | CASSRGLNTEAFF
TRBJ1-6 | . | TRBV10-3 | . | TGTGCCATCAGCTTCCGTGGGGCTCGGAATTCACCCCTCCACTTT | CAISFRGARNSPLHF
TRBJ2-7 | once | TRBV5-1 | . | TGCGCCAGCAGCTTGGACAGGGTCTACGCCTACGAGCAGTACTTC | CASSLDRVYAYEQYF
TRBJ2-5 | few | TRBV7-7 | TRBD2 | TGTGCTAGCAGCTTAGGTAGCGGGGGGGAAGAGACCCAGTACTTC | CASSLGSGGEETQYF
TRBJ2-7 | . | TRBV28 | . | TGTGCCAGCAGTTCCTCTTCTCTCTACGAGCAGTACTTC | CASSSSSLYEQYF
TRBJ1-1 | few | TRBV30 | . | TGTGCCTGGAGTGTAGGTCCGGGGAACACTGAAGCTTTCTTT | CAWSVGPGNTEAFF
TRBJ2-1 | once | TRBV11-1 | TRBD2 | TGTGCCAGCAGCTTAGGCTCGGGAGGACGGGCTAATGAGCAGTTCTTC | CASSLGSGGRANEQFF
TRBJ1-3 | . | TRBV6-6 | TRBD1 | TGTGCCAGCAGTCAACAGGGGTCTGGAAACACCATATATTTT | CASSQQGSGNTIYF
TRBJ2-7 | . | TRBV27 | TRBD2 | TGTGCCAGCGGCCGCGGGGGTCTCTACGAGCAGTACTTC | CASGRGGLYEQYF
TRBJ2-1 | . | TRBV11-3 | TRBD2 | TGTGCCAGCAGCTTAGGCCTTACCGCGGGAGGGGCCTATGAGCAGTTCTTC | CASSLGLTAGGAYEQFF
TRBJ1-2 | . | TRBV7-9 | . | TGTGCCAGCAGGCCTGCCGGGGATCCCGACTATGGCTACACCTTC | CASRPAGDPDYGYTF
TRBJ2-3 | . | TRBV7-8 | TRBD1 | TGTGCCAGCAGCCGGCGGACAGGGGTTCGAGATACGCAGTATTTT | CASSRRTGVRDTQYF
TRBJ2-7 | . | TRBV28 | TRBD2 | TGTGCCAGCAGAACGACCTCCTTGGGAAACGGACTAGCTGAGACCTACGAGCAGTACTTC | CASRTTSLGNGLAETYEQYF
TRBJ1-1 | . | TRBV6-1 | . | TGTGCCAGCAGATCGGAGACAGGGAACACTGAAGCTTTCTTT | CASRSETGNTEAFF
TRBJ1-1 | . | TRBV5-1 | TRBD1 | TGCGCCAGCAGCTCCCGCCAGGGGGCGAGCACTGAAGCTTTCTTT | CASSSRQGASTEAFF
TRBJ2-5 | . | TRBV5-6 | TRBD2 | TGTGCCAGCAGCCGCGGACTAGCGGGGGTAGAGACCCAGTACTTC | CASSRGLAGVETQYF
TRBJ2-1 | . | TRBV19 | . | TGTGCCAGTAGTATAGTCGCGGGGTACAATGAGCAGTTCTTC | CASSIVAGYNEQFF
TRBJ2-1 | . | TRBV6-1 | TRBD2 | TGTGCCAGCTTACTATCTAGCGGGTTTTACAATGAGCAGTTCTTC | CASLLSSGFYNEQFF
TRBJ1-4 | . | TRBV7-2 | . | TGTGCCAGCAGCTTAAATAACATTAATGAAAAACTGTTTTTT | CASSLNNINEKLFF
TRBJ1-1 | . | TRBV5-4 | TRBD1 | TGTGCCAGCAGTCAACCGACAGGGCCAAGGGACACTGAAGCTTTCTTT | CASSQPTGPRDTEAFF
TRBJ2-1 | . | TRBV7-3 | . | TGTGCCAGCAGCCCCTTCAACGGTAATGCGCAGTTCTTC | CASSPFNGNAQFF
TRBJ2-7 | . | TRBV7-9 | TRBD2 | TGTGCCAGCAGCTTAGGAGCGGGAGACAACGAGCAGTACTTC | CASSLGAGDNEQYF
TRBJ1-4 | . | TRBV2 | TRBD1 | TGTGCCAGCAGTGGCCCCGGGACAGGGGGGTTGGCTAATGAAAAACTGTTTTTT | CASSGPGTGGLANEKLFF
TRBJ2-1 | . | TRBV19 | . | TGTGCCAGTAAGGAGGGGCGCCGGCAGTTCTTC | CASKEGRRQFF
TRBJ2-7 | . | TRBV27 | TRBD2 | TGTGCCAGCAGAGCCCGCGGGAGTTGGTCCTACGAGCAGTACTTC | CASRARGSWSYEQYF
TRBJ2-1 | . | TRBV5-1 | . | TGCGCCAGCAGCCCCAGCGGACGTACCAACAATGAGCAGTTCTTC | CASSPSGRTNNEQFF
TRBJ1-5 | . | TRBV27 | TRBD1 | TGTGCCAGCGCAAACAGGGGGCAAAATCAGCCCCAGCATTTT | CASANRGQNQPQHF
TRBJ2-7 | . | TRBV7-6 | . | TGTGCCAGCAGCTTAGGTCAGGGGTTATCCTACGAGCAGTACTTC | CASSLGQGLSYEQYF
TRBJ1-2 | . | TRBV7-3 | . | TGTGCCAGCAGCTTTGGCCCATCTAACTATGGCTACACCTTC | CASSFGPSNYGYTF
TRBJ2-2 | . | TRBV7-2 | TRBD2 | TGTGCCAGCAGCCTCACTAGCGGGACTAACACCGGGGAGCTGTTTTTT | CASSLTSGTNTGELFF
TRBJ2-5 | once | TRBV7-9 | . | TGTGCCAGCAGCTTAGGGATCACACAGCAAGAGACCCAGTACTTC | CASSLGITQQETQYF
TRBJ2-1 | . | TRBV15 | . | TGTGCCACCAGCGGATATGCAGCGGCGGGATACAATGAGCAGTTCTTC | CATSGYAAAGYNEQFF
TRBJ2-7 | . | TRBV18 | TRBD2 | TGTGCCAGCTCACCCAGCCTGACTAGCGAGTACGAGCAGTACTTC | CASSPSLTSEYEQYF
TRBJ2-5 | few | TRBV27 | TRBD1 | TGTGCCAGCAGTCGCGGACAGGTCCAAGGGACCCAGTACTTC | CASSRGQVQGTQYF
TRBJ1-2 | . | TRBV29-1 | . | TGCAGCGTTGAGCACAGTACTAACTATGGCTACACCTTC | CSVEHSTNYGYTF